The 18 T cell receptor beta chains reported below all come from one sample, sequenced in a study of shared clonotypes between healthy human individuals. The data were produced by immunoSEQ multiplex PCR, yet TCRdb's version contains in-frame clones alone and is incomplete. The sample has 2 million to 2.5 million clones, approximately 96% seen once. The sequenced sample consisted of naive CD4+ T cells sorted from blood. Regarding subset: CD45RA+ positively selected. The receptors here all came from a man between 18 and 29 years old in good health.

This chain links TRBV20-1 with TRBJ1-1; D uncertain. Between the trimmed V and J ends, which lost 2 bases and 7 bases, there was a span of 8 bases. The germline V gene encodes CDR1 DFQATT and CDR2 SNEGSKA (reference sequence). The CDR3 length is 11 residues. CDR3 in DNA: TGCAGTGCTAGAACCTATAATGAAGCTTTCTTT. Translating it yields CSARTYNEAFF.

The J gene is TRBJ2-7, the V gene TRBV29-1, with no clear D. The germline V and J ends were trimmed by 4 bases and 2 bases, with 9 bases remaining between them. CDR1 and CDR2 (germline): SQVTM, ANQGSEA. There are 12 residues in the CDR3. This CDR3 reads CSVVGQTYEQYF. The CDR3 DNA is TGCAGCGTTGTCGGGCAAACCTACGAGCAGTACTTC.

This clone appeared once. J is TRBJ2-2 and V is TRBV18; perhaps TRBD2 as D (7 bases). Germline values: CDR1 KGHSH, CDR2 LQKENI. The CDR3 has 17 amino acids. V lost 3 bases and J 7 bases, leaving 21 bases between the germline ends. CDR3 loop: CASSPLLGGPSGGELFF. DNA for the CDR3: TGTGCCAGCTCACCCCTATTGGGGGGGCCAAGCGGCGGGGAGCTGTTTTTT.

Concerning this clone itself: Other nucleotide sequences from this sample produce the same CDR3. V and J are TRBV4-1 and TRBJ2-7, with 9 bases matching TRBD1. Germline assignment: CDR1 MGHRA and CDR2 YSYEKL. V lost 3 bases to trimming and J lost 3 bases; unmatched junction nucleotides: 3. The CDR3 extends over 14 amino acids. The CDR3 reads CASSHPGQGYEQYF. The CDR3, as DNA: TGCGCCAGCAGCCACCCGGGACAGGGCTACGAGCAGTACTTC.

This chain links TRBV19 with TRBJ2-2; D gene uncertain. V was clipped by 3 bases and J by 5 bases, with 13 bases between them. The V gene's germline CDR1 is LNHDA and CDR2 SQIVND (reference sequence). The CDR3 contains 15 residues. The CDR3 coding sequence is TGTGCCAGTAGTATTGGCTCCCTGATTACCGGGGAGCTGTTTTTT. Amino acid sequence: CASSIGSLITGELFF.

Turning to this clone: With a much larger clone just one base away, this may be a read error. Other DNA variants within this sample encode the same CDR3. The rearrangement joins TRBV18 to TRBJ1-1, with D perhaps matching TRBD1 (5 bases). The CDR3 sequence is 13 residues long. CDR1 is KGHSH and CDR2 is LQKENI in the germline V gene. V shed 4 bases and J shed 1 base, with 7 bases lying between them. The CDR3 sequence is CASSLDRNTEAFF. CDR3 coding DNA: TGTGCCAGCTCACTCGACAGGAACACTGAAGCTTTCTTT.

This rearrangement joins TRBV6-5 to TRBJ1-2, with 8 bases fitting TRBD1. V shed 2 bases and J 5 bases; nucleotides not matched to a gene: 10. Germline CDR1 MNHEY, CDR2 SVGAGI. The CDR3 length is 16 residues. The CDR3 reads CASSYPKSGGRYGYTF. CDR3 in DNA: TGTGCCAGCAGTTACCCCAAGTCAGGGGGCCGGTATGGCTACACCTTC.

The chain links TRBV20-1 to TRBJ2-5; 13 bases map to TRBD2. With V trimmed by 6 bases and J by 12 bases, 4 bases remained unmatched. Per germline, CDR1 DFQATT and CDR2 SNEGSKA (reference sequence). This CDR3 contains 11 residues. Here the CDR3 DNA reads TGCAGTGCCCAAGGACTAGCGGGAGAGTACTTC. This codes for CSAQGLAGEYF.

This clone came up once. V gene TRBV5-1 combines with J gene TRBJ1-6; 7 nucleotides line up with TRBD1. Germline CDR1 is SGHRS and CDR2 is YFSETQ. The V segment lost 0 bases and the J segment 0 bases; nucleotides outside the gene matches: 0. The CDR3 runs to 16 residues. This CDR3 reads CASSLGDSSYNSPLHF. The DNA of the CDR3 is TGCGCCAGCAGCTTGGGGGACAGCTCCTATAATTCACCCCTCCACTTT.

This sequence joins TRBV7-8 and TRBJ2-3; possible D gene TRBD2, 6 bases. CDR1 and CDR2 from the germline V gene are SGHVS and FQNEAQ. The CDR3 is made up of 16 amino acids. V was clipped by 7 bases and J by 8 bases, with 25 bases between them. CDR3 nucleotide sequence: TGTGCCAGCACCCCGGGGAGCGGGCGGGGAGATGGTACGCAGTATTTT. Its protein is CASTPGSGRGDGTQYF.

The chain links TRBV2 to TRBJ1-4; possible D gene TRBD1, 6 bases. Germline values: CDR1 SNHLY, CDR2 FYNNEI. This CDR3 region has 14 residues. V was pared by 10 bases and J by 0 bases, with 12 bases between. The DNA of the CDR3 is TGTGCCACCAAAAAGGGGGCAACTAATGAAAAACTGTTTTTT. It encodes CATKKGATNEKLFF.

The V and J genes are TRBV7-2 and TRBJ2-5, with D maybe TRBD2 (6 bases). Germline lookup yields CDR1 SGHTA and CDR2 FQGNSA. This CDR3 comprises 15 residues. Between the trimmed V and J ends, which lost 5 bases and 0 bases, there was a span of 13 bases. CDR3: CASSGRRDYQETQYF. CDR3 bases: TGTGCCAGCAGCGGACGCCGGGACTACCAAGAGACCCAGTACTTC.

The rearrangement links TRBV10-3 to TRBJ1-1; 9 positions match TRBD1. The trim removed 6 bases at V and 4 bases at J, leaving 6 bases unmatched. CDR3 length equals 14 residues. Germline values: CDR1 ENHRY, CDR2 SYGVKD. The DNA for the CDR3 is TGTGCCATCAGCAGACAGGGGGGGAGCACTGAAGCTTTCTTT. As protein: CAISRQGGSTEAFF.

This sequence joins TRBV4-1 and TRBJ1-2, with TRBD1 matching 10 bases. CDR1 and CDR2 (germline): MGHRA, YSYEKL. The V gene end was trimmed by 0 bases and the J gene end by 8 bases; junction bases not matched to a gene: 9. This CDR3 region has 16 residues. The CDR3: CASSQEGTGAAGGYTF. DNA for the CDR3: TGCGCCAGCAGCCAAGAAGGGACAGGGGCCGCGGGGGGCTACACCTTC.

The chain has TRBV27 and TRBJ2-3; 8 bases align to TRBD2. CDR1 and CDR2 from the germline V gene are MNHEY and SMNVEV (reference sequence). The V gene end was trimmed by 4 bases and the J gene end by 0 bases; junction bases not matched to a gene: 12. The CDR3 loop spans 18 amino acids. CDR3 DNA sequence: TGTGCCAGCAGTTCCATTTGGACTAGCAAACCTAGCACAGATACGCAGTATTTT. Its protein is CASSSIWTSKPSTDTQYF.

Worth noting for this clone: The sample carries other DNA sequences with the same CDR3. This chain links TRBV28 with TRBJ2-7, with D tentatively TRBD1 (5 bases). Germline values: CDR1 MDHEN, CDR2 SYDVKM. The CDR3 is 12 amino acids. Deletions cut 4 bases from V and 4 bases from J, with 8 bases between. The CDR3: CASSSDRYEQYF. Written as DNA, the CDR3 is TGTGCCAGCAGTTCCGACAGATACGAGCAGTACTTC.

In the case of this clone: One end of the junction varies from germline; a read error may be responsible. The gene calls are TRBV7-7 and TRBJ1-5; D is uncertain. CDR1 SSHAT and CDR2 FNYEAQ come from the germline V gene (reference sequence). The CDR3 runs to 17 residues. CDR3 in DNA: TGTGCTAGCAGCCAATTCGATGGGATTTATAGCAATCAGCCCCAGCATTTT. This sequence encodes CASSQFDGIYSNQPQHF.

On this clone itself: Germline and junction disagree at one end, which may indicate a read error. The chain recombines TRBV7-7 with TRBJ2-5, with D perhaps matching TRBD1 or TRBD2 (6 bases each). Germline V lookup: CDR1 SSHAT, CDR2 FNYEAQ (reference sequence). The CDR3 spans 15 residues. CDR3 loop: CASSRGLGAQETQYF. CDR3 DNA: TGTGCTAGCAGCAGGGGACTTGGGGCACAAGAGACCCAGTACTTC.